The table lists the clone carrying this T cell receptor beta chain with many counts. Antigen unknown. Template material for amplifying TCR beta CDR3 regions consisted of RNA transcripts. Initially, a first-round RT-PCR of the TCR CDR3 employed the HTBI primer set. TCRdb reprocessed the multiplex PCR reads with MiXCR, giving one entry per CDR3 protein. The data hold 110,000 to 150,000 distinct CDR3 sequences, with roughly a fifth observed a single time. In germline, CDR1 is DFQATT, CDR2 SNEGSKA (reference sequence). The ends were cut back, 5 bases at V and 1 base at J, with 8 bases in the middle. The CDR3 has 12 amino acids. This entry belongs to a study of T cells in Graves' hyperthyroidism and ophthalmopathy. Study-level results: Through a model of 13 V-J features, ophthalmopathy was separated from stable hyperthyroidism.

The specimen sequenced was blood. This clonotype originated in a woman in her 50s with Graves' hyperthyroidism that later progressed to Graves' ophthalmopathy. The chain recombines TRBV20-1 with TRBJ1-1; TRBD1 is a possible D gene (6 bases). The CDR3 is CSASRGNTEAFF. Here the CDR3 DNA reads TGCAGTGCTTCCAGGGGGAACACTGAAGCTTTCTTT.